One and the same sample provided the 7 T cell receptor beta chains below, sequenced in a study of vaccination and CD4 T cells after COVID-19. Time point reported: late sampling 161 to 241 days after vaccination in a few convalescent patients. Treatment indicated: approximately 11-day PBMC culture with coronavirus spike peptide pools or control peptides (ViraFEST assay). Oncomine TCR Beta short-read sequencing was applied to DNA from cultured CD4+ T cells. TCRdb used MiXCR to reprocess the PCR reads, holding one entry per CDR3 protein. Of about 24,000 distinct CDR3 sequences in the sample, less than 40% were seen once. Antigens for these TCRs are unknown. The starting material was CD4+ T cells from blood, cultured in vitro, obtained about 7 months after SARS-CoV-2 vaccination. These receptors were collected from a human donor who had recovered from COVID-19.

This clonotype qualifies as medium-sized. J is TRBJ2-5 and V is TRBV20-1; D is ambiguous. Germline V gene data show CDR1 as DFQATT and CDR2 as SNEGSKA (reference sequence). This CDR3 has 14 residues. V gave up 2 bases and J gave up 5 bases, with 15 bases separating them. The CDR3 loop is CSARLDLLWETQYF. CDR3 DNA: TGCAGTGCTAGACTGGACCTCCTCTGGGAGACCCAGTACTTC.

The CDR3 is CATSDPTVRGRETQYF. CDR3 coding DNA: TGTGCCACCAGTGATCCAACGGTGCGGGGAAGGGAGACCCAGTACTTC. The rearrangement uses TRBV24-1 and TRBJ2-5; D is possibly TRBD2 (6 bases). Per the germline V gene, CDR1 is KGHDR and CDR2 is SFDVKD. The V end lost 3 bases, the J end lost 5 bases, and 18 bases lay between the germline ends. This CDR3 has 16 amino acids.

This clonotype appeared a few times. This CDR3 is CSAHGTSGTIAKNIQYF. CDR3 bases: TGCAGTGCGCACGGGACTAGCGGGACGATAGCCAAAAACATTCAGTACTTC. V usage is TRBV20-1 and J usage is TRBJ2-4; 13 nucleotides agree with TRBD2. The CDR3 is 17 residues long. V was clipped by 6 bases and J by 0 bases; unmatched bases: 8. The germline CDR1 and CDR2 sequences are DFQATT and SNEGSKA (reference sequence).

This clonotype was counted a single time. The V call is TRBV24-1, the J call TRBJ2-3; no definite D call. The V gene's germline CDR1 is KGHDR and CDR2 SFDVKD. This CDR3 is 16 amino acids long. Trimming stripped 3 bases from V and 4 bases from J, with 16 bases between. This chain's CDR3 is CATSDPSYSGADTQYF. The CDR3 bases are TGTGCCACCAGTGATCCCTCTTATTCCGGCGCAGATACGCAGTATTTT.

The V gene is TRBV7-9, the J gene TRBJ2-3, with 9 bases aligning to TRBD2. CDR3 length: 17 amino acids. The ends lost 1 base at V and 2 bases at J; junction bases unmatched: 7. The germline gives CDR1 SEHNR, CDR2 FQNEAQ (reference sequence). Here the CDR3 DNA reads TGTGCCAGCAGCTTAGTCCGCGCTAGCGGGAACACAGATACGCAGTATTTT. Translated, it gives CASSLVRASGNTDTQYF.

The V call is TRBV6-2 or TRBV6-3, the J call TRBJ1-2; 10 bases line up with TRBD1. The CDR3 contains 12 residues. The germline V gene has CDR1 MNHEY and CDR2 SVGEGT. With V trimmed by 6 bases and J by 8 bases, 3 bases remained unmatched. Here the CDR3 reads CASRGTGDGYTF. The CDR3 coding sequence is TGTGCCAGCAGAGGGACAGGGGACGGCTACACCTTC.

The chain combines TRBV11-3 with TRBJ2-7, with TRBD1 as a possible D gene (5 bases). V lost 7 bases and J 2 bases, leaving 9 bases between the germline ends. CDR3 length: 12 amino acids. Germline V gene lookup returns CDR1 SGHNT and CDR2 YENEEA. CDR3 in amino acids: CASNSRAYEQYF. As DNA, the CDR3 is TGTGCCAGCAACAGCAGGGCCTACGAGCAGTACTTC.